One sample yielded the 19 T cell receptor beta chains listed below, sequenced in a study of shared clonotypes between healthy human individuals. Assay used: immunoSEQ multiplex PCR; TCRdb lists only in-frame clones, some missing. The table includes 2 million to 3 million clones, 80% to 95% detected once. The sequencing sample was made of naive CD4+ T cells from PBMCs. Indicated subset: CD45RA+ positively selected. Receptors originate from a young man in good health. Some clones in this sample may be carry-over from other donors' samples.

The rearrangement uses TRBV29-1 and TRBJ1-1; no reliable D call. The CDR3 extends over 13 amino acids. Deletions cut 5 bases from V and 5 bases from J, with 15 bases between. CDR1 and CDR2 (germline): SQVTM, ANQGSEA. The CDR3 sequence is CSVSRQSATEAFF. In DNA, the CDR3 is TGCAGCGTTTCTAGGCAGTCAGCGACTGAAGCTTTCTTT.

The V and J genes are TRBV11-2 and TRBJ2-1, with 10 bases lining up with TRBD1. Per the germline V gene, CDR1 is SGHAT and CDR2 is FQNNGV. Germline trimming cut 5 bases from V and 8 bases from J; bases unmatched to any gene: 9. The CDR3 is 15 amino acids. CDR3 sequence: CASSPALGTGDEQFF. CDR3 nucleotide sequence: TGTGCCAGCAGCCCAGCATTAGGGACAGGGGATGAGCAGTTCTTC.

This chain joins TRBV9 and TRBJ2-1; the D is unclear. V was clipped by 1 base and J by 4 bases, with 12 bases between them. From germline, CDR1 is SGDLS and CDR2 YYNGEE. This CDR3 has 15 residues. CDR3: CASSVLAWGYNEQFF. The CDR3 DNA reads TGTGCCAGCAGCGTATTGGCTTGGGGTTACAATGAGCAGTTCTTC. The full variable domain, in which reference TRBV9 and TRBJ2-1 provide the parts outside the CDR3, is DSGVTQTPKHLITATGQRVTLRCSPRSGDLSVYWYQQSLDQGLQFLIQYYNGEERAKGNILERFSAQQFPDLHSELNLSSLELGDSALYFCASSVLAWGYNEQFFGPGTRLTVL.

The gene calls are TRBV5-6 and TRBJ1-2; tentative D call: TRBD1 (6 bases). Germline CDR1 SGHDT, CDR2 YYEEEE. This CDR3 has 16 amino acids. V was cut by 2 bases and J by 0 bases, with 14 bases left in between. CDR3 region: CASSFEVTGPNYGYTF. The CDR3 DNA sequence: TGTGCCAGCAGCTTTGAGGTCACAGGGCCTAACTATGGCTACACCTTC.

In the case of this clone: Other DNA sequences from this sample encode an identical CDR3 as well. CDR3 loop: CASSSGQGVGAFF. Here the CDR3 DNA reads TGTGCCAGCAGCTCCGGACAGGGAGTGGGGGCTTTCTTT. The chain uses TRBV7-3 and TRBJ1-1; TRBD1 agrees at 8 bases. Germline values: CDR1 SGHTA, CDR2 FQGTGA. J was trimmed by 11 bases and V by 4 bases; bases with no gene match: 9. CDR3 length: 13 amino acids.

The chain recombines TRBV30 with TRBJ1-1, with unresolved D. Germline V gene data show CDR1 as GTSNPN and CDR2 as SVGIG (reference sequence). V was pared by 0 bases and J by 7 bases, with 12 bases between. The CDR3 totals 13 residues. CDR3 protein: CAWSVGQYNEAFF. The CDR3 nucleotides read TGTGCCTGGAGTGTTGGGCAATATAATGAAGCTTTCTTT.

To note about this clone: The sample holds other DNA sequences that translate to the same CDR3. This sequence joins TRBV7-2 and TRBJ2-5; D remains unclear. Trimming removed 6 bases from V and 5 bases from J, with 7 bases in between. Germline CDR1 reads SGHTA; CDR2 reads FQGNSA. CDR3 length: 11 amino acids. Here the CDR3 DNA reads TGTGCCAGCAGTCTCTACGAGACCCAGTACTTC. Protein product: CASSLYETQYF. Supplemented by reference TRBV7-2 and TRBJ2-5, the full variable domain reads GAGVSQSPSNKVTEKGKDVELRCDPISGHTALYWYRQSLGQGLEFLIYFQGNSAPDKSGLPSDRFSAERTGGSVSTLTIQRTQQEDSAVYLCASSLYETQYFGPGTRLLVL.

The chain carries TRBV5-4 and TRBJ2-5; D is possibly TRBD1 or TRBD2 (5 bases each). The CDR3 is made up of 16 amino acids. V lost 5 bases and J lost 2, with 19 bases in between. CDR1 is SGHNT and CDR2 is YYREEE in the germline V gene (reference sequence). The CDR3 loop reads CASRKGLGTLQETQYF. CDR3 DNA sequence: TGTGCCAGCAGAAAGGGGCTAGGGACGCTACAAGAGACCCAGTACTTC.

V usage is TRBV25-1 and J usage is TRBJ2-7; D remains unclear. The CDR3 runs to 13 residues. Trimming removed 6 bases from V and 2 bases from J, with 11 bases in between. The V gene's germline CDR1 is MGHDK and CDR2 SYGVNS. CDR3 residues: CASRMEGTYEQYF. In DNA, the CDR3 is TGTGCCAGCAGGATGGAAGGTACCTACGAGCAGTACTTC.

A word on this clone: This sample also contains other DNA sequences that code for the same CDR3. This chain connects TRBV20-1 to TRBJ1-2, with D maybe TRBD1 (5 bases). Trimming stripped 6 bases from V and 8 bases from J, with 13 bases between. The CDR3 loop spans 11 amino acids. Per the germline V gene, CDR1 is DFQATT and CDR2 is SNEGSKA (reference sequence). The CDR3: CSAPQGYGYTF. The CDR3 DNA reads TGCAGTGCCCCCCAGGGTTACGGCTACACCTTC.

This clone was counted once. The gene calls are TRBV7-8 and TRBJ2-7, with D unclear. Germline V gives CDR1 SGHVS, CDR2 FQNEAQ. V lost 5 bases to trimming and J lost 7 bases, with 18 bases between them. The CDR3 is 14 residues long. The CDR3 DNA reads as TGTGCCAGCAGCCCAAGCATCCCCATTTGGGAGCAGTACTTC. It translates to CASSPSIPIWEQYF.

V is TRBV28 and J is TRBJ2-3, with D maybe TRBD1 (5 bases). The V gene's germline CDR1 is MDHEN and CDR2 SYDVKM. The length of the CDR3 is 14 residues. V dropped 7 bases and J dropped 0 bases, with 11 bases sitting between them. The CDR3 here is CASKGRHSTDTQYF. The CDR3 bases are TGTGCCAGCAAGGGGCGGCATAGCACAGATACGCAGTATTTT.

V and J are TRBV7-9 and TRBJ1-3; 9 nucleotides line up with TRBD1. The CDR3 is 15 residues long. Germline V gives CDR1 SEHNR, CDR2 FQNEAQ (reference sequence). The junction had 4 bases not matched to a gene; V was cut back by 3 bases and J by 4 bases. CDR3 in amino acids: CASSFPGQGGNTIYF. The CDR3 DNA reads TGTGCCAGCAGCTTTCCGGGACAGGGCGGAAACACCATATATTTT.

CDR3 region: CASSQRLSYEQYF. In DNA, the CDR3 is TGTGCCAGCAGCCAACGACTCTCCTACGAGCAGTACTTC. The chain recombines TRBV4-2 with TRBJ2-7; D gene ambiguous. The germline V gene has CDR1 LGHNA and CDR2 YNFKEQ. Trimming stripped 2 bases from V and 0 bases from J, with 5 bases between. CDR3 size: 13 residues.

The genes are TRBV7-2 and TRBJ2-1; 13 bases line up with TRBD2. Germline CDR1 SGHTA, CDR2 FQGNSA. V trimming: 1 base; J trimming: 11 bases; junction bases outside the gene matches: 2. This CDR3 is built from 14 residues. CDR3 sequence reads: CASSLGGLAGKQFF. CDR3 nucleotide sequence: TGTGCCAGCAGCTTAGGGGGACTAGCGGGAAAGCAGTTCTTC.

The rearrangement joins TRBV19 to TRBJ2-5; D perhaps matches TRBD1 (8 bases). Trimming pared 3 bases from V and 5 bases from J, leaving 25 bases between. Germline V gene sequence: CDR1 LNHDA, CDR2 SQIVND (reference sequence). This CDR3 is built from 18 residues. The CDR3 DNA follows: TGTGCCAGTAGTATTAACCCCCCAGGGGGCGGGAGATCGGAGACCCAGTACTTC. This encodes CASSINPPGGGRSETQYF.

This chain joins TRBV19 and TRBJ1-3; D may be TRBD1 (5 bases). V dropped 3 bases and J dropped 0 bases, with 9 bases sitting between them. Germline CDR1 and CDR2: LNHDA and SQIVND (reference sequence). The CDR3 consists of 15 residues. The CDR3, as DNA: TGTGCCAGTAGTATGGGGGATCTCTCTGGAAACACCATATATTTT. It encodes CASSMGDLSGNTIYF.

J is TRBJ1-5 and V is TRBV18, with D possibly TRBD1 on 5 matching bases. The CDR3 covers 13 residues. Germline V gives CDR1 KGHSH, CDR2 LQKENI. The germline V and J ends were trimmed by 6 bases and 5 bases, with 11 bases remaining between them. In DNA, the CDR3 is TGTGCCAGCTCTCGTTCGGGGGATCAGCCCCAGCATTTT. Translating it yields CASSRSGDQPQHF.

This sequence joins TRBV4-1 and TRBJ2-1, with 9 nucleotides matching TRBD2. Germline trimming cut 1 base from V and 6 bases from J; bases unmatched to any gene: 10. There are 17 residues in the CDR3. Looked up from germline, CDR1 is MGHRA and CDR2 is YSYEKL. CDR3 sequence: CASSQGRAREGPNEQFF. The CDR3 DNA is TGCGCCAGCAGCCAAGGGCGGGCGCGGGAGGGCCCCAATGAGCAGTTCTTC.